This T cell receptor (beta chain) was sequenced in a study of cytomegalovirus exposure and HLA in healthy donors. PCR primers comprised 60 Vbeta and 13 Jbeta primers. Measured with immunoSEQ multiplex PCR; TCRdb has only the in-frame clones, and not every one. The sample lists 150,000 to 200,000 clones; roughly an eighth were seen once. The TCR was taken from a man in his fifties in good health and CMV-seropositive. Material for sequencing was PBMCs.

The DNA for the CDR3 is TGTGCCAGCAGCAAAAGAGGGACAGGAGATTACAATGAGCAGTTCTTC. Translated, it gives CASSKRGTGDYNEQFF. The chain carries TRBV7-9 and TRBJ2-1; 8 bases match TRBD1. CDR1 is SEHNR and CDR2 is FQNEAQ in the germline V gene (reference sequence). There are 16 residues in the CDR3. With 5 bases clipped from V and 4 bases from J, the junction kept 10 bases outside the gene matches.